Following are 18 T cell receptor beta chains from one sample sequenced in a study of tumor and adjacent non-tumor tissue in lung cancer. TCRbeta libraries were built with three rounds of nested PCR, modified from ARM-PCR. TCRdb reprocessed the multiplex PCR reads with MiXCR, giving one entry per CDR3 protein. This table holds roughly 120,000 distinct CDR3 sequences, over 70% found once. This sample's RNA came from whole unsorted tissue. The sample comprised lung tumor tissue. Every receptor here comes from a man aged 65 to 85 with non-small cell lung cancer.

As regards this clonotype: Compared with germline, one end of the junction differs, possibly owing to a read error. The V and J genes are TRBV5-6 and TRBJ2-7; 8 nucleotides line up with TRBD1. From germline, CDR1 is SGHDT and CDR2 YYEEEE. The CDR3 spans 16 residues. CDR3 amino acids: CTSISVVRDRTYEQYF. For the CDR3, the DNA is TGTACCAGCATCTCCGTTGTTCGGGACAGGACCTACGAGCAGTACTTC.

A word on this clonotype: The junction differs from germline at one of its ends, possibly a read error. CDR3 DNA sequence: TGCGCCAGTAGCCAAGCCGGAGGGGTGGGACGAGAGACCAAGTACTTC. Its translation: CASSQAGGVGRETKYF. The J gene is TRBJ2-5, the V gene TRBV4-3; a weak D match, TRBD2 (6 bases). CDR1 is LGHNA and CDR2 is YSLEER in the germline V gene. The CDR3 runs 16 residues.

The DNA of the CDR3 is TGCAGCCTTTGGGGCAGCTCCTACGAGCAGTACTTC. Translated, it gives CSLWGSSYEQYF. V and J are TRBV29-1 and TRBJ2-7; D is possibly TRBD1 (5 bases). Trimming took off 8 bases at V and 0 bases at J, with 11 bases between the two ends. The CDR3 has 12 residues. Germline V gene lookup returns CDR1 SQVTM and CDR2 ANQGSEA.

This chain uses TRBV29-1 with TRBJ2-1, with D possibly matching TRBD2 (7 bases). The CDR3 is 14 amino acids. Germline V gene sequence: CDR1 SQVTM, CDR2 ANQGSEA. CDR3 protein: CNAVGRDTYNEQFF. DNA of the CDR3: TGCAACGCTGTGGGGAGGGACACATACAATGAGCAGTTCTTC.

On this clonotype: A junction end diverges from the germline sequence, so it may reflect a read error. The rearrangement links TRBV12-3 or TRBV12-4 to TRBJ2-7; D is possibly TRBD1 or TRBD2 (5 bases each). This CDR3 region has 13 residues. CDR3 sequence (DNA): TGTACCAGCACTTCGGGACCGGGAAGGGAGCAGTACTTC. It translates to CTSTSGPGREQYF.

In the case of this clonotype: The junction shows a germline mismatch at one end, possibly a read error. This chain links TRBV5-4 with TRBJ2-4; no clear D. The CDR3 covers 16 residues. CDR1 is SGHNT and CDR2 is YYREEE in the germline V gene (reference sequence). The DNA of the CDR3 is TGTGCCAACAGCTTGGACCCGAGTCCGGCCAAAAACATTCAGTACTTC. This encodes CANSLDPSPAKNIQYF.

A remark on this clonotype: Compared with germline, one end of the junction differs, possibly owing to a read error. The CDR3 region has the DNA TGCGGCGTAGAAGATAACACTAGCGGCATCTACAATGAGCAGTTCTTC. Amino acid sequence: CGVEDNTSGIYNEQFF. The rearrangement uses TRBV29-1 and TRBJ2-1; 8 bases match TRBD2. CDR1 is SQVTM, CDR2 ANQGSEA, per germline. CDR3 size: 16 residues.

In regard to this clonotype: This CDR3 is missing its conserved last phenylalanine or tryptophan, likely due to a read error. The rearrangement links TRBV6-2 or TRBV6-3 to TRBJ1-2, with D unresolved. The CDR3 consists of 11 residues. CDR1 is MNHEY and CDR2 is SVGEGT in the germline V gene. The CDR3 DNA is TGTACCAGCAGTCTCTCGTATGGCTACACCATC. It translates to CTSSLSYGYTI.

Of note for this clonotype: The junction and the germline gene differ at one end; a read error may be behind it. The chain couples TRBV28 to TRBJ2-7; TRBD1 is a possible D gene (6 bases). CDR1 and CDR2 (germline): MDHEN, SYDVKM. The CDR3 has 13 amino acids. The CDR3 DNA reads TGTACCACCCAAGGGGACAAGATCTACGAGCAGTATTTC. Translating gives CTTQGDKIYEQYF.

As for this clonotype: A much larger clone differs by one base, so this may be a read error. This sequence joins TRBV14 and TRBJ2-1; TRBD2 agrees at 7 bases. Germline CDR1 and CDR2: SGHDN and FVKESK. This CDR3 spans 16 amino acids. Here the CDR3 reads CASSQQAGSFYNEKFF. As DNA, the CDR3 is TGTGCCAGCAGCCAGCAAGCGGGATCTTTCTACAATGAGAAGTTCTTC.

The CDR3 loop reads CASNLEDRRNYEQYF. DNA for the CDR3: TGTGCCAGCAACTTAGAGGACAGAAGAAACTACGAGCAGTACTTC. The chain recombines TRBV4-2 with TRBJ2-7, with a possible D match to TRBD1 (6 bases). The CDR3 runs to 15 residues. Trimming pared 7 bases from V and 3 bases from J, leaving 19 bases between. CDR1 and CDR2 (germline): LGHNA, YNFKEQ.

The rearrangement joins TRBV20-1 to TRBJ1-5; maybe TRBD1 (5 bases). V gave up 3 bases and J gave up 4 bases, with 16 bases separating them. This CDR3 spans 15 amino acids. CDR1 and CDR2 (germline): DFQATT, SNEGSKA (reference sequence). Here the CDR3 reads CSASGGGGSNQPQHF. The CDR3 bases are TGCAGTGCTAGTGGGGGGGGGGGAAGTAATCAGCCCCAGCATTTT.

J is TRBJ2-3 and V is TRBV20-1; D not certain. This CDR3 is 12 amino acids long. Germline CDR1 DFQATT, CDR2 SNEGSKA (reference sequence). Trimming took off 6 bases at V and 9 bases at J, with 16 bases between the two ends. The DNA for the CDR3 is TGCAGTGCCCAGGACGGCACCGAAACGCAGTATTTT. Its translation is CSAQDGTETQYF.

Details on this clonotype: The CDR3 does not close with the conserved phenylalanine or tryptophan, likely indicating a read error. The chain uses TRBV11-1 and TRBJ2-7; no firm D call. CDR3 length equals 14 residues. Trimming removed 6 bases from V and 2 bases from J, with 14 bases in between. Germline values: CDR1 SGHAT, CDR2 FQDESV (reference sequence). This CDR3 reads CASSLSRPTYEQYS. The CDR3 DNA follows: TGTGCCAGCAGTTTAAGCAGGCCCACCTACGAGCAGTACTCC.

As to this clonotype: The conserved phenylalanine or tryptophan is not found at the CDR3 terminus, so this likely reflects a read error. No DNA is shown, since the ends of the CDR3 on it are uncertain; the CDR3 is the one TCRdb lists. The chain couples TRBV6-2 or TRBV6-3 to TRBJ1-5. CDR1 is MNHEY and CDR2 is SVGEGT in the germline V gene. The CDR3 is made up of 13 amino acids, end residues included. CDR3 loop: CASRSQGNQPQHY.

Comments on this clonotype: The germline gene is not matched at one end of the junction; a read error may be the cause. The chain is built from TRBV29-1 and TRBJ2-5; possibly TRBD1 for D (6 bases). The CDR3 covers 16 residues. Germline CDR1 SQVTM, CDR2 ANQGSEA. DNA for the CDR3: TGCAGCGTCATACCGTACCTCCAGACAGGTCAAGAGACCCAGCACTTC. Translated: CSVIPYLQTGQETQHF.

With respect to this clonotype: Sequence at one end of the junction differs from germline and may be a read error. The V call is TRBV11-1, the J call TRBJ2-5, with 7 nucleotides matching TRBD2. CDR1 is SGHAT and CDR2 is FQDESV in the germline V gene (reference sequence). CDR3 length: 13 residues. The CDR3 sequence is CVSSLFRRETQCF. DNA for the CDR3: TGTGTCAGCAGCCTTTTCAGGCGGGAGACCCAGTGCTTC.

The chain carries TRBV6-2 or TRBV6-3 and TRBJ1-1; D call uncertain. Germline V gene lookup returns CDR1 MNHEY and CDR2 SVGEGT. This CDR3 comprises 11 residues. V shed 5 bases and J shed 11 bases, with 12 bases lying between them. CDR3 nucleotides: TGTGCCAGCAGTCGATACCTCCGTGCTTTCTTT. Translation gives CASSRYLRAFF.